The 32 T cell receptor beta chains listed next were all sequenced from one sample in a study of neoadjuvant nivolumab and ipilimumab in lung cancer. Clones were sequenced by immunoSEQ multiplex PCR, and TCRdb holds only the in-frame ones, with some missing. This table has tens of thousands of clones, 82% appearing once. This material consisted of peripheral blood, taken before neoadjuvant nivolumab, alone or with ipilimumab. Every receptor here comes from an adult with non-small cell lung cancer.

V gene TRBV2 combines with J gene TRBJ1-1; tentative D call: TRBD1 (5 bases). The CDR3 has 14 residues. V dropped 6 bases and J dropped 4 bases, with 15 bases sitting between them. CDR1 is SNHLY and CDR2 is FYNNEI in the germline V gene. The CDR3 DNA sequence: TGTGCCAGCAGAAGAGGGTCGGGGGGCACTGAAGCTTTCTTT. Translation: CASRRGSGGTEAFF.

This clone was seen just once. V is TRBV29-1 and J is TRBJ1-1; the D gene is possibly TRBD1 (6 bases). Germline CDR1 and CDR2: SQVTM and ANQGSEA. The CDR3 extends over 14 amino acids. V lost 5 bases, J lost 4 bases, and 17 bases lay in between. CDR3 region: CSVRAFTGSTEAFF. As DNA, the CDR3 is TGCAGCGTTAGAGCTTTTACAGGGAGCACTGAAGCTTTCTTT. Variable domain in full (rest from reference TRBV29-1 and TRBJ1-1): SAVISQKPSRDICQRGTSLTIQCQVDSQVTMMFWYRQQPGQSLTLIATANQGSEATYESGFVIDKFPISRPNLTFSTLTVSNMSPEDSSIYLCSVRAFTGSTEAFFGQGTRLTVV.

This chain connects TRBV7-6 to TRBJ1-1; the match to TRBD1 covers 7 bases. The germline CDR1 and CDR2 sequences are SGHVS and FNYEAQ. V was pared by 5 bases and J by 3 bases, with 6 bases of the junction left unmatched. This CDR3 is built from 14 residues. The CDR3: CASSKGQAYTEAFF. CDR3 DNA: TGTGCCAGCAGCAAAGGACAGGCCTACACTGAAGCTTTCTTT.

The chain employs TRBV6-5 and TRBJ2-1; D gene uncertain. Germline V gene sequence: CDR1 MNHEY, CDR2 SVGAGI. The CDR3 loop spans 13 amino acids. V shed 0 bases and J shed 7 bases, with 7 bases lying between them. CDR3 DNA: TGTGCCAGCAGTTACTCCAGTATAAATGAGCAGTTCTTC. The encoded protein is CASSYSSINEQFF.

This clone appeared a few times. The J gene is TRBJ2-3, the V gene TRBV6-1, with D perhaps given as TRBD1 or TRBD2 (5 bases each). Germline assignment: CDR1 MNHNS and CDR2 SASEGT. This CDR3 is built from 15 residues. Trimming left V 4 bases short and J 1 base short, with 12 bases between. The chain's CDR3 is CASSGGNLGTDTQYF. CDR3 coding DNA: TGTGCCAGCAGTGGGGGGAACTTGGGCACAGATACGCAGTATTTT.

The chain uses TRBV6-1 and TRBJ2-7; 11 positions match TRBD2. V was clipped by 6 bases and J by 6 bases; unmatched bases: 7. This CDR3 contains 14 residues. Germline loops: CDR1 MNHNS, CDR2 SASEGT. DNA for the CDR3: TGTGCCAGCAGACTAGCGGGAGAGGGCCGCGAGCAGTACTTC. Translating it yields CASRLAGEGREQYF.

Written as DNA, the CDR3 is TGTGCCAGCAGTAAGGGATCTAGCACAGATACGCAGTATTTT. It specifies CASSKGSSTDTQYF. The chain links TRBV6-5 to TRBJ2-3, with D unclear. This CDR3 has 14 residues. V was clipped by 5 bases and J by 0 bases, with 9 bases between them. The germline V gene encodes CDR1 MNHEY and CDR2 SVGAGI.

The chain links TRBV4-1 to TRBJ1-1; D not certain. The CDR3 consists of 12 residues. The V gene lost 4 bases and the J gene lost 5 bases, with 8 bases spanning the gap. From germline, CDR1 is MGHRA and CDR2 YSYEKL. CDR3: CASSPGGTEAFF. The CDR3 DNA follows: TGCGCCAGCAGCCCTGGAGGGACTGAAGCTTTCTTT.

The chain has TRBV30 and TRBJ2-1; possibly TRBD1 or TRBD2 for D (6 bases each). The CDR3 extends over 14 amino acids. Trimming removed 2 bases at V and 4 bases at J, with 12 bases between. CDR1 and CDR2 (germline): GTSNPN, SVGIG (reference sequence). Written as DNA, the CDR3 is TGTGCCTGGAGTTTAGGGGGGCATTACAATGAGCAGTTCTTC. Its protein is CAWSLGGHYNEQFF.

The V call is TRBV5-5, the J call TRBJ2-7; a weak D match, TRBD1 (5 bases). V was trimmed by 5 bases and J by 4 bases, leaving 10 bases between them. CDR3 length: 12 residues. Germline loops: CDR1 SGHKS, CDR2 YYEKEE (reference sequence). The chain's CDR3 is CASSEQVYEQYF. As DNA, the CDR3 is TGTGCCAGCAGTGAACAGGTTTACGAGCAGTACTTC.

Comments on this clone: This same CDR3 is encoded by further DNA sequences in the sample. The chain links TRBV5-1 to TRBJ2-7; D may be TRBD2 (6 bases). The ends were cut back, 4 bases at V and 4 bases at J, with 15 bases in the middle. Germline CDR1 and CDR2: SGHRS and YFSETQ. The length of the CDR3 is 14 residues. The CDR3 protein is CASSLLGGTYEQYF. The CDR3 bases are TGCGCCAGCAGCCTTCTTGGGGGGACTTACGAGCAGTACTTC.

The chain recombines TRBV6-1 with TRBJ2-7; D may be TRBD2 (8 bases). Trimming took 8 bases from V and 0 from J, leaving 17 bases between them. CDR1 MNHNS and CDR2 SASEGT come from the germline V gene. CDR3 size: 15 residues. The chain's CDR3 is CASGREGASSYEQYF. CDR3 in DNA: TGTGCCAGCGGACGGGAGGGGGCAAGCTCCTACGAGCAGTACTTC.

This chain links TRBV28 with TRBJ2-7; D gene uncertain. The germline V gene encodes CDR1 MDHEN and CDR2 SYDVKM. Trimming removed 4 bases at V and 1 base at J, with 2 bases between. CDR3 length equals 11 residues. The CDR3 sequence: CASSSSYEQYF. Written as DNA, the CDR3 is TGTGCCAGCAGTTCGTCCTACGAGCAGTACTTC.

This clone showed up just a few times. The rearrangement joins TRBV4-2 to TRBJ2-7; the match to TRBD1 covers 7 bases. Losses at the gene ends were 3 bases for V and 2 bases for J; bases not matched to a gene: 1. This CDR3 is 13 amino acids long. Germline V CDR1 and CDR2: LGHNA, YNFKEQ. CDR3 sequence: CASSHGTAYEQYF. CDR3 DNA sequence: TGTGCCAGCAGCCATGGGACAGCCTACGAGCAGTACTTC.

This chain uses TRBV6-6 with TRBJ1-4, with TRBD1 identical over 7 bases. The V gene's germline CDR1 is MNHNY and CDR2 SVGAGI (reference sequence). J gave up 3 bases and V 4 bases, and 8 bases lay outside the gene matches. The CDR3 sequence is 16 residues long. The chain's CDR3 is CASSSPNRGSNEKLFF. The CDR3 DNA is TGTGCCAGCAGTTCCCCCAACAGGGGTTCTAATGAAAAACTGTTTTTT.

The rearrangement uses TRBV28 and TRBJ1-2; D uncertain. The CDR3 covers 11 residues. The ends were cut back, 6 bases at V and 1 base at J, with 3 bases in the middle. Germline V CDR1 and CDR2: MDHEN, SYDVKM. In nucleotides, the CDR3 is TGTGCCAGCAGGGTTAACTATGGCTACACCTTC. As protein: CASRVNYGYTF.

This clone was counted once. V and J are TRBV19 and TRBJ2-1, with 8 bases matching TRBD1. The CDR3 has 15 amino acids. With 1 base clipped from V and 6 bases from J, the junction kept 5 bases outside the gene matches. Germline V gene lookup returns CDR1 LNHDA and CDR2 SQIVND (reference sequence). CDR3 DNA: TGTGCCAGTAGTATAGGCGGACAGGGCTTCAATGAGCAGTTCTTC. It encodes CASSIGGQGFNEQFF. Variable domain in full (rest from reference TRBV19 and TRBJ2-1): DGGITQSPKYLFRKEGQNVTLSCEQNLNHDAMYWYRQDPGQGLRLIYYSQIVNDFQKGDIAEGYSVSREKKESFPLTVTSAQKNPTAFYLCASSIGGQGFNEQFFGPGTRLTVL.

In nucleotides, the CDR3 is TGTGCCAGCAGCGCGGGGGGGGTCGAAGCTTTCTTT. Translating gives CASSAGGVEAFF. This sequence joins TRBV11-3 and TRBJ1-1; tentatively, D is TRBD1 (5 bases). CDR1 is SGHNT, CDR2 YENEEA, per germline. The CDR3 contains 12 residues. Trimming removed 5 bases at V and 8 bases at J, with 12 bases between.

The rearrangement uses TRBV5-1 and TRBJ2-7; tentative D call: TRBD2 (6 bases). Trimming removed 7 bases from V and 3 bases from J, with 14 bases in between. The V gene's germline CDR1 is SGHRS and CDR2 YFSETQ. This CDR3 comprises 13 residues. This CDR3 reads CASSGTVVYEQYF. The CDR3 DNA reads TGCGCCAGCTCTGGGACTGTCGTCTACGAGCAGTACTTC.

This chain joins TRBV11-3 and TRBJ2-3; D is unresolved. V gave up 2 bases and J gave up 1 base, with 19 bases separating them. CDR1 and CDR2 (germline): SGHNT, YENEEA. This CDR3 has 18 amino acids. The CDR3 DNA follows: TGTGCCAGCAGCTTATATCTGTCATCCCCTTCAGGCACAGATACGCAGTATTTT. Translating it yields CASSLYLSSPSGTDTQYF.

The chain has TRBV15 and TRBJ2-7; 10 bases align to TRBD2. V lost 6 bases, J lost 5 bases, and 7 bases stayed unmatched. The CDR3 covers 14 residues. From germline, CDR1 is LNHNV and CDR2 YYDKDF (reference sequence). DNA for the CDR3: TGTGCCACCAGGGAGCGGGAGGGAGGGGACGAGCAGTACTTC. It codes for CATREREGGDEQYF. Drawing the rest from reference TRBV15 and TRBJ2-7, the complete variable domain is DAMVIQNPRYQVTQFGKPVTLSCSQTLNHNVMYWYQQKSSQAPKLLFHYYDKDFNNEADTPDNFQSRRPNTSFCFLDIRSPGLGDTAMYLCATREREGGDEQYFGPGTRLTVT.

The CDR3 DNA is TGCGCCAGCAGCCCGATCAATCCAGCCTATGGCTACACCTTC. This codes for CASSPINPAYGYTF. This sequence joins TRBV4-3 and TRBJ1-2; D is ambiguous. The CDR3 contains 14 residues. V gave up 4 bases and J gave up 4 bases, with 13 bases separating them. CDR1 LGHNA and CDR2 YSLEER come from the germline V gene.

The chain is built from TRBV7-2 and TRBJ2-5; D ambiguous. This CDR3 comprises 14 residues. Deletions cut 2 bases from V and 4 bases from J, with 11 bases between. From germline, CDR1 is SGHTA and CDR2 FQGNSA. The CDR3 sequence is CASSLTGFAETQYF. The CDR3, as DNA: TGTGCCAGCAGCTTAACCGGGTTTGCAGAGACCCAGTACTTC.

This clone was seen once. The chain carries TRBV15 and TRBJ2-7, with TRBD2 identical over 11 bases. V lost 0 bases to trimming and J lost 6 bases; unmatched junction nucleotides: 4. Germline lookup yields CDR1 LNHNV and CDR2 YYDKDF (reference sequence). The CDR3 totals 15 residues. CDR3 DNA sequence: TGTGCCACCAGCAGAGAACTAGCGGGAGATGGCGAGCAGTACTTC. This sequence encodes CATSRELAGDGEQYF.

The chain employs TRBV7-2 and TRBJ1-1; D is undetermined. Germline CDR1 is SGHTA and CDR2 is FQGNSA. There are 13 residues in the CDR3. The ends were cut back, 5 bases at V and 0 bases at J, with 7 bases in the middle. CDR3 DNA sequence: TGTGCCAGCAGCCCCCAACTGAACACTGAAGCTTTCTTT. It codes for CASSPQLNTEAFF. Combining the CDR3 with reference TRBV7-2 and TRBJ1-1 gives the whole variable domain GAGVSQSPSNKVTEKGKDVELRCDPISGHTALYWYRQSLGQGLEFLIYFQGNSAPDKSGLPSDRFSAERTGGSVSTLTIQRTQQEDSAVYLCASSPQLNTEAFFGQGTRLTVV.

The chain is built from TRBV6-5 and TRBJ1-1, with D unresolved. The CDR3 length is 13 residues. V was shortened by 0 bases and J by 1 base, with 3 bases between the two germline ends. Per the germline V gene, CDR1 is MNHEY and CDR2 is SVGAGI. Here the CDR3 reads CASSYSENTEAFF. The CDR3, as DNA: TGTGCCAGCAGTTACTCGGAGAACACTGAAGCTTTCTTT.

The CDR3 coding sequence is TGTGCCAGCAGTTATATCGGGAGGGCCGCCACAGATACGCAGTATTTT. Translation gives CASSYIGRAATDTQYF. The chain employs TRBV6-5 and TRBJ2-3, with 8 positions matching TRBD2. With 3 bases clipped from V and 2 bases from J, the junction kept 7 bases outside the gene matches. The CDR3 length is 16 residues. From germline, CDR1 is MNHEY and CDR2 SVGAGI.

V and J are TRBV6-4 and TRBJ1-1; D gene ambiguous. Between the trimmed V and J ends, which lost 6 bases and 1 base, there was a span of 9 bases. There are 13 residues in the CDR3. Germline loops: CDR1 MRHNA, CDR2 SNTAGT. CDR3: CASRASGNTEAFF. CDR3 bases: TGTGCCAGCAGAGCTTCCGGGAACACTGAAGCTTTCTTT.

The CDR3 reads CASSGDKYSNQPQHF. The DNA for the CDR3 is TGTGCCAGCAGCGGGGACAAGTATAGCAATCAGCCCCAGCATTTT. The chain recombines TRBV7-3 with TRBJ1-5; D is perhaps TRBD1 (6 bases). Per germline, CDR1 SGHTA and CDR2 FQGTGA. Trimming pared 5 bases from V and 0 bases from J, leaving 11 bases between. The CDR3 totals 15 residues. Combining the CDR3 with reference TRBV7-3 and TRBJ1-5 gives the whole variable domain GAGVSQTPSNKVTEKGKYVELRCDPISGHTALYWYRQSLGQGPEFLIYFQGTGAADDSGLPNDRFFAVRPEGSVSTLKIQRTERGDSAVYLCASSGDKYSNQPQHFGDGTRLSIL.

The chain is built from TRBV9 and TRBJ1-1, with D hard to call. The CDR3 spans 15 residues. V shed 3 bases and J shed 1 base, with 13 bases lying between them. Germline V lookup: CDR1 SGDLS, CDR2 YYNGEE. Written as DNA, the CDR3 is TGTGCCAGCAGCGGGGTAGAACAGTCGAACACTGAAGCTTTCTTT. Translated: CASSGVEQSNTEAFF.

On this clone: Other DNA variants within this sample encode the same CDR3. CDR3 amino acids: CASSLGGGSYEQYF. CDR3 bases: TGTGCCAGCAGCTTGGGAGGGGGCTCCTACGAGCAGTACTTC. V gene TRBV5-4 combines with J gene TRBJ2-7; possibly TRBD1 for D (6 bases). Trimming removed 0 bases at V and 0 bases at J, with 7 bases between. Germline loops: CDR1 SGHNT, CDR2 YYREEE (reference sequence). The CDR3 runs to 14 residues.

This clone was counted a single time. This chain uses TRBV18 with TRBJ2-7, with TRBD2 identical over 10 bases. With V trimmed by 2 bases and J by 0 bases, 4 bases remained unmatched. The CDR3 loop spans 16 amino acids. Germline V gives CDR1 KGHSH, CDR2 LQKENI. The CDR3 here is CASSPRASGSSYEQYF. In DNA form, the CDR3 reads TGTGCCAGCTCACCAAGGGCTAGCGGGAGCTCCTACGAGCAGTACTTC.